These 11 T cell receptor beta chains were sequenced from one sample in a study of cytomegalovirus exposure and HLA in healthy donors. Primers for the PCR totalled 60 Vbeta and 13 Jbeta. Profiled with immunoSEQ multiplex PCR; TCRdb holds only in-frame clones, not every one. The sample contains some 140,000 clones, roughly 80% of which appear only once. The sequencing sample was made of PBMCs. Receptor source: a man younger than 35 in good health and CMV-seronegative.

The V and J genes are TRBV5-5 and TRBJ2-2, with TRBD1 matching over 9 bases. The V and J ends lost 4 bases and 7 bases, in that order; junction bases with no gene match: 8. CDR1 and CDR2 (germline): SGHKS, YYEKEE (reference sequence). This CDR3 spans 15 amino acids. The chain's CDR3 is CASSPTRQGVGELFF. The CDR3 coding sequence is TGTGCCAGCAGCCCCACTAGACAGGGGGTCGGGGAGCTGTTTTTT.

The rearrangement joins TRBV6-1 to TRBJ2-2; D unclear. CDR1 is MNHNS, CDR2 SASEGT, per germline. The V end was cut by 8 bases, the J end by 3 bases, with 10 bases between. The CDR3 length is 13 residues. CDR3 sequence (DNA): TGTGCCAGCGAATCACACGACACCGGGGAGCTGTTTTTT. The encoded protein is CASESHDTGELFF.

For the CDR3, the DNA is TGTGCCAGTAGCCAGGGTGGTCGCGAGCAGTACTTC. Amino acids: CASSQGGREQYF. This chain connects TRBV19 to TRBJ2-7; D is perhaps TRBD1 (5 bases). V was clipped by 6 bases and J by 6 bases, with 12 bases between them. Per the germline V gene, CDR1 is LNHDA and CDR2 is SQIVND (reference sequence). The CDR3 loop spans 12 amino acids.

The CDR3 region is CASSELGGTSYEQYF. As DNA, the CDR3 is TGTGCCAGCAGTGAATTAGGCGGTACCTCCTACGAGCAGTACTTC. The chain couples TRBV25-1 to TRBJ2-7; D unresolved. This CDR3 is 15 amino acids long. From germline, CDR1 is MGHDK and CDR2 SYGVNS. The ends were cut back, 1 base at V and 0 bases at J, with 10 bases in the middle.

This rearrangement joins TRBV7-3 to TRBJ2-1; perhaps TRBD2 as D (6 bases). Per germline, CDR1 SGHTA and CDR2 FQGTGA. The CDR3 covers 18 residues. V was pared by 3 bases and J by 7 bases, with 25 bases between. CDR3 protein: CASSLGGVGRVGGNEQFF. CDR3 nucleotide sequence: TGTGCCAGCAGCTTGGGCGGGGTCGGTCGTGTAGGAGGAAATGAGCAGTTCTTC.

This chain uses TRBV21-1 with TRBJ1-2. TRBV21-1 represents a pseudogene. CDR3 size: 14 residues. The CDR3 coding sequence is TGTGCCAGCAGCAAAGGAACTCTCTTCTATGGCTACACCTTC. Translated, it gives CASSKGTLFYGYTF.

In its sample, this clone was seen a few times. CDR3 coding DNA: TGCGCCAGCAGCTCCCTAGCCTCCTACAATGAGCAGTTCTTC. It translates to CASSSLASYNEQFF. This chain links TRBV5-1 with TRBJ2-1; weak D call: TRBD2 (5 bases). The germline V gene encodes CDR1 SGHRS and CDR2 YFSETQ. The CDR3 contains 14 residues. V was shortened by 3 bases and J by 0 bases, with 7 bases between the two germline ends.

This clone was seen more than once but under ten times. The chain combines TRBV4-3 with TRBJ1-2; D uncertain. From germline, CDR1 is LGHNA and CDR2 YSLEER. The CDR3 has 15 residues. Trimming shortened V by 0 bases and J by 8 bases, and 16 bases separated the two germline ends. CDR3 bases: TGCGCCAGCAGCCAAGATGGAGGACCCAGAGAGGGCTACACCTTC. This translates into CASSQDGGPREGYTF.

The chain is built from TRBV9 and TRBJ1-2; the D is unclear. Germline CDR1 and CDR2: SGDLS and YYNGEE. The CDR3 runs to 13 residues. Trimming removed 1 base at V and 1 base at J, with 5 bases between. The CDR3 DNA reads as TGTGCCAGCAGCGTAAATATTAACTATGGCTACACCTTC. This translates into CASSVNINYGYTF.

This clone showed up just a few times. The chain has TRBV9 and TRBJ2-7; 8 bases are shared with TRBD2. CDR1 is SGDLS and CDR2 is YYNGEE in the germline V gene. This CDR3 region has 15 residues. V lost 3 bases to trimming and J lost 3 bases; unmatched junction nucleotides: 8. The CDR3, as DNA: TGTGCCAGCAGCGCCCTCGGGGGGGCGGGCTACGAGCAGTACTTC. Translation: CASSALGGAGYEQYF.

CDR3 DNA sequence: TGTGCCAGCAAAGGGAGGGGAGGAGGTACTGAAGCTTTCTTT. As protein: CASKGRGGGTEAFF. The chain recombines TRBV7-9 with TRBJ1-1, with D perhaps matching TRBD1 (5 bases). This CDR3 is built from 14 residues. Trimming pared 7 bases from V and 5 bases from J, leaving 17 bases between. Germline V lookup: CDR1 SEHNR, CDR2 FQNEAQ (reference sequence). The complete variable domain, with remaining parts taken from reference TRBV7-9 and TRBJ1-1, reads DTGVSQNPRHKITKRGQNVTFRCDPISEHNRLYWYRQTLGQGPEFLTYFQNEAQLEKSRLLSDRFSAERPKGSFSTLEIQRTEQGDSAMYLCASKGRGGGTEAFFGQGTRLTVV.